This is a list of T cell receptor beta chains from one sample in a study of blood T cell repertoires in COVID-19. Sequencing used immunoSEQ multiplex PCR; TCRdb keeps in-frame clones, though not all of them. The sample consists of fewer than 50,000 clones, just over 90% of them appearing once. Material for sequencing was peripheral blood. The receptors derive from a man in his fifties with COVID-19, enrolled during active disease. The CDR3 runs from the conserved cysteine through the conserved F or W.

J | V | CDR3
TRBJ1-5 | TRBV30 | CAWSPYHGTVLARSQPQHF
TRBJ1-1 | TRBV4-3 | CASSLAGGVSNSDMNTEAFF
TRBJ2-6 | TRBV28 | CASSLGHQGLTF
TRBJ1-2 | TRBV6-1 | CASREDRDYGYTF
TRBJ1-4 | TRBV27 | CASSIRQGNEKLFF
TRBJ1-1 | TRBV7-2 | CASSLLGRGTEAFF
TRBJ2-3 | TRBV3-1/TRBV3-2 | CASSQGSVGLAGDTQYF
TRBJ1-1 | TRBV28 | CASSLLGQTTEAFF
TRBJ2-7 | TRBV6-5 | CASSRGKGHEQYF
TRBJ1-4 | TRBV12-2 | CASRLALGRYEKLFF
TRBJ2-7 | TRBV5-4 | CASSGRDEQYF
TRBJ2-1 | TRBV4-1 | CASSRMTSNEQFF
TRBJ1-5 | TRBV19 | CASTRQGGDQPQHF
TRBJ2-5 | TRBV30 | CAWSGGQGAKETQYF
TRBJ1-1 | TRBV29-1 | CSATAGANTEAFF
TRBJ1-5 | TRBV12-5 | CASGRGNQPQHF
TRBJ2-7 | TRBV10-3 | CAIRPTGAETYEQYF
TRBJ1-1 | TRBV2 | CASRIIREGNTEAFF
TRBJ2-7 | TRBV9 | CASSVGQVGYEQYF
TRBJ2-7 | TRBV19 | CASQRGMDSYEQYF
TRBJ2-3 | TRBV9 | CASSPASGWSTDTQYF
TRBJ2-1 | TRBV5-1 | CASSLEGLAGNEQFF
TRBJ2-3 | TRBV19 | CASRLEPVSDTQYF
TRBJ2-7 | TRBV20-1 | CSVRPGYEQYF
TRBJ2-3 | TRBV30 | CAWIGGRAYPTQYF
TRBJ1-5 | TRBV28 | CASSFGRRGSQPQHF
TRBJ1-2 | TRBV29-1 | CSVEDWVGQGFEGYTF